Sequencing of this T cell receptor beta chain was carried out in a study of OX40 agonist ivuxolimab in advanced cancers. The CDR3 extends over 16 amino acids. The V segment lost 5 bases and the J segment 2 bases; nucleotides outside the gene matches: 5. The germline V gene has CDR1 MDHEN and CDR2 SYDVKM. The method was immunoSEQ multiplex PCR; TCRdb's version includes in-frame clones alone and lacks a portion of them. The table lists some 69,000 clones, about nine tenths of them singletons. The receptor's source is an adult with an advanced solid tumor such as melanoma, head and neck, liver or kidney cancer. This chain connects TRBV28 to TRBJ2-6; 8 positions match TRBD1. Specimen: CD4+ or CD8+ T cells sorted from blood, collected in a trial of the OX40 agonist ivuxolimab. CDR3 region: CASSLDRAPGANVLTF. In DNA form, the CDR3 reads TGTGCCAGCAGTCTGGACAGGGCACCTGGGGCCAACGTCCTGACTTTC.